This TCR beta chain comes out of a study of cytomegalovirus exposure and HLA in healthy donors. Comment on this clone: Its specificity is not known.

General study results and limits: Apart from CMV serostatus, no immune exposure information was available. TCR beta chains associated with HLA were, in a later analysis, more clonally expanded than equally common others.

The primer mix had 60 Vbeta and 13 Jbeta primers. Clones were sequenced by immunoSEQ multiplex PCR, and TCRdb holds only the in-frame ones, with some missing. The repertoire holds approximately 220,000 clones, roughly 80% seen once, with under 0.25% in the top ten. CDR3 size: 12 residues. Germline V gene sequence: CDR1 SEHNR, CDR2 FQNEAQ (reference sequence). The ends were cut back, 4 bases at V and 6 bases at J, with 9 bases in the middle. The chain combines TRBV7-9 with TRBJ1-1; possibly TRBD1 for D (6 bases). Sample: PBMCs. The origin of this receptor is a girl aged 2-10 years in good health and CMV-seronegative. As DNA, the CDR3 is TGTGCCAGCAGCTATGGACAGCCTGAAGCTTTCTTT. Protein product: CASSYGQPEAFF.